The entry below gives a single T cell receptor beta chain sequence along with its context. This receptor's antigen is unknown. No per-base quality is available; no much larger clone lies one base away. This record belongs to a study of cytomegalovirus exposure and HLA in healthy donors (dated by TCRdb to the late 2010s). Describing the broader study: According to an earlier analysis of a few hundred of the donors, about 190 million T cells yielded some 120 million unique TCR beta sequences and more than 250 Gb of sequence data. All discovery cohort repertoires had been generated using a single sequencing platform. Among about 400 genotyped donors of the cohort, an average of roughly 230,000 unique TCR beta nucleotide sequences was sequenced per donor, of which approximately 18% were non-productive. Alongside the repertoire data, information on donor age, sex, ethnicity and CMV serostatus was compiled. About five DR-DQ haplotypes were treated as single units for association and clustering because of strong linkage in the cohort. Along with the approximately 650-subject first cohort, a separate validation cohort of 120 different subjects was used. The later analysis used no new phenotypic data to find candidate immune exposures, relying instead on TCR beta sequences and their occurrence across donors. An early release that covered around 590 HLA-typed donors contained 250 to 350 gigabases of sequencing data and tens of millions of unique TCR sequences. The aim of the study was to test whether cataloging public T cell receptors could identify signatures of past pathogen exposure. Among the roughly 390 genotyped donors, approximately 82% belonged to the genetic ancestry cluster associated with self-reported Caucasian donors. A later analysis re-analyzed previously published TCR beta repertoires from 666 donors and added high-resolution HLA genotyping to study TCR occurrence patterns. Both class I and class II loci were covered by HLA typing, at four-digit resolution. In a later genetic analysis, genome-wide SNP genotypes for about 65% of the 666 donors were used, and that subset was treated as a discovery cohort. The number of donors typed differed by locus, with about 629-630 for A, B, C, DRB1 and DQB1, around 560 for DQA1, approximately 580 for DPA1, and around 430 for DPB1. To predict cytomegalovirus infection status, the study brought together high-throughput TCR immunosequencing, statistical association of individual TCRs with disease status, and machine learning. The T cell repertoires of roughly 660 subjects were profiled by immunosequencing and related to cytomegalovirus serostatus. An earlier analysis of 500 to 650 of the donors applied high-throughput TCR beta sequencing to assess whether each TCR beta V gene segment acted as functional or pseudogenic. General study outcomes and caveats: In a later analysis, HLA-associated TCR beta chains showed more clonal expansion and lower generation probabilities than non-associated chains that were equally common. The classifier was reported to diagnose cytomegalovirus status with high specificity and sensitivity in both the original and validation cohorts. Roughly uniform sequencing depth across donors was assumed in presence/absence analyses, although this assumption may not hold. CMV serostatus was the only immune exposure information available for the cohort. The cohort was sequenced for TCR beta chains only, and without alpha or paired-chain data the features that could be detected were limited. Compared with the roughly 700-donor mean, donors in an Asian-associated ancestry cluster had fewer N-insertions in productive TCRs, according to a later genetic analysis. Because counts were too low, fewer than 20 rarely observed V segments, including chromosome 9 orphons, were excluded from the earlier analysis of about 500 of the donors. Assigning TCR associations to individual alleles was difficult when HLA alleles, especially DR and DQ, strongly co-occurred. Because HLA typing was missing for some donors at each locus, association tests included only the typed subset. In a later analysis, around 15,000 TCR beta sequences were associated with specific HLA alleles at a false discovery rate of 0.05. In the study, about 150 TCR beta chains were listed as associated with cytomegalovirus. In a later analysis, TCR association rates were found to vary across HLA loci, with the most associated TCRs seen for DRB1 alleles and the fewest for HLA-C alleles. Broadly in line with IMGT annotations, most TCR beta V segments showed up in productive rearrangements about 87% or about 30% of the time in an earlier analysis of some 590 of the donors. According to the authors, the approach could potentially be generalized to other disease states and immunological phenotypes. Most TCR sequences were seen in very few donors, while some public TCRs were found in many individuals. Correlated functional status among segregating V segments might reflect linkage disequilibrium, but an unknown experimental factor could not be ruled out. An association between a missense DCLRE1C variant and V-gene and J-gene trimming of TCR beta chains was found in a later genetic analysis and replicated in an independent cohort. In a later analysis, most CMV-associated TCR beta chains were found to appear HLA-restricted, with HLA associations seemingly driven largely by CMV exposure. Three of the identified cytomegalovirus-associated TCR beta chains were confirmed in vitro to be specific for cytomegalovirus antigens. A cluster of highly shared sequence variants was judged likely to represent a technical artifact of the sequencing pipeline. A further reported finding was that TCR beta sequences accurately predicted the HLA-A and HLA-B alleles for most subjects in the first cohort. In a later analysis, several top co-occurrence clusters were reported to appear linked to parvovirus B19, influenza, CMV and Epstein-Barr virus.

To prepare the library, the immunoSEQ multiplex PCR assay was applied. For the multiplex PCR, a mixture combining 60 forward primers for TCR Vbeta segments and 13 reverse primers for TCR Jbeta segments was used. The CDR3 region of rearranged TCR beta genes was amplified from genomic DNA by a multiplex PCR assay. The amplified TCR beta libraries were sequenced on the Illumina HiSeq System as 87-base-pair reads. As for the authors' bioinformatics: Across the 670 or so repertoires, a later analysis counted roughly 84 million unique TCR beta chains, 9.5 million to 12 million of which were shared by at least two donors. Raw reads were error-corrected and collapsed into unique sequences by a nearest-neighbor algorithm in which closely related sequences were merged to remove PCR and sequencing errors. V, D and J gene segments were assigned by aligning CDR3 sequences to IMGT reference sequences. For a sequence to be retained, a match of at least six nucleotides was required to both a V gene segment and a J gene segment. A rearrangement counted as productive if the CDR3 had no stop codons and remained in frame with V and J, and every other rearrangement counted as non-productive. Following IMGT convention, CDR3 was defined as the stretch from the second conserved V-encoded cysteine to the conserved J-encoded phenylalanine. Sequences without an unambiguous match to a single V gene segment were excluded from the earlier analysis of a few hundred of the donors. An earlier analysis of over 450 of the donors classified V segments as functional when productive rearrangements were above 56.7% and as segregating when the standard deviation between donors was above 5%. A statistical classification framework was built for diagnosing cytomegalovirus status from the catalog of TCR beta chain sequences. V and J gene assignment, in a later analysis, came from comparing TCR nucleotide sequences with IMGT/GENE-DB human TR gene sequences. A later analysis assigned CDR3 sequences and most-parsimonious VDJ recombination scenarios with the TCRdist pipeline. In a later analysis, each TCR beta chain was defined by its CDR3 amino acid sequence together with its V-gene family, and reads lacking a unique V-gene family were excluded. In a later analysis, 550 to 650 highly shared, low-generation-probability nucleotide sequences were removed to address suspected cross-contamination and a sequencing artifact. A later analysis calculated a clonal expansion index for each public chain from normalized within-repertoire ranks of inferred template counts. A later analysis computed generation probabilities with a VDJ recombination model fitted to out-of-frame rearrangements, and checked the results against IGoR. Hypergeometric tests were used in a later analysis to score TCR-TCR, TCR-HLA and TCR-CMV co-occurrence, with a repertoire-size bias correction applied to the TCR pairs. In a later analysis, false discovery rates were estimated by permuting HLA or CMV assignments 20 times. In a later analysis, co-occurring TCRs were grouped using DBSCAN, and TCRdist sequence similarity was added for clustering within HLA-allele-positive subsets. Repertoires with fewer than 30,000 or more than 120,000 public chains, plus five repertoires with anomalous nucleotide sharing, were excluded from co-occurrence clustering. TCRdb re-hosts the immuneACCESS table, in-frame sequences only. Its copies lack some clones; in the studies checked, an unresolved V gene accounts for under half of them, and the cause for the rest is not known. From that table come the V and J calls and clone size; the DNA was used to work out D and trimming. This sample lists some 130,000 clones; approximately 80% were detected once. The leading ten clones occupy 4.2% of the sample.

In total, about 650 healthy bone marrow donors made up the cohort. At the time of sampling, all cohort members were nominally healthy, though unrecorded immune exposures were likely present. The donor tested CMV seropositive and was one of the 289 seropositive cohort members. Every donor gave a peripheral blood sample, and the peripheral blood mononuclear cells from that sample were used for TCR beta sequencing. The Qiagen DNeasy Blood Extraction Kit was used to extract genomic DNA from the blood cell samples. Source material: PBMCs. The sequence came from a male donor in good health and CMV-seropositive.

The bases are TGTGCCAGCAGAAGGACAGGGTCCTCCTACGAGCAGTACTTC. The resulting protein is CASRRTGSSYEQYF. In this chain, TRBV2 is recombined with TRBJ2-7; the junction holds 8 bases that match TRBD1. The junction shows trimming of 6 bases on V and 0 bases on J, and the gene matches do not reach 4 bases of it. Its CDR3 holds 14 amino acids, cysteine through phenylalanine. CDR3 DNA only is kept here, 42 bases in frame from base 1. CDR1 and CDR2 (SNHLY, FYNNEI) derive from the germline V gene.